This T cell receptor beta chain is from a study of CD8 T cells in Susac syndrome. Overall study results and limits: The study admitted that it had a relatively small number of individuals in its TCR sequencing and HLA analysis.

Random hexamers were used to reverse transcribe an amount of about 0.45 to 1 ug RNA. TCRdb called the immunoSEQ multiplex PCR reads again in MiXCR, with one record for every CDR3 protein. The repertoire has about 73,000 distinct CDR3 sequences, about 95% of them found once; the top ten carry around 0.4%. As regards this clonotype: No antigen is known for it.

The sample was CD8+ T cells from PBMCs. The receptor's source is a human donor with multiple sclerosis.

CDR3 nucleotide sequence: TGTGCCACCAGTGATCCACTGGGACAGGGGCGAGATACGCAGTATTTT. This gives the protein CATSDPLGQGRDTQYF. The gene calls are TRBV24-1 and TRBJ2-3; 10 bases match TRBD1. V shed 3 bases and J 5 bases; nucleotides not matched to a gene: 7. Germline CDR1 is KGHDR and CDR2 is SFDVKD. This CDR3 region has 16 residues.